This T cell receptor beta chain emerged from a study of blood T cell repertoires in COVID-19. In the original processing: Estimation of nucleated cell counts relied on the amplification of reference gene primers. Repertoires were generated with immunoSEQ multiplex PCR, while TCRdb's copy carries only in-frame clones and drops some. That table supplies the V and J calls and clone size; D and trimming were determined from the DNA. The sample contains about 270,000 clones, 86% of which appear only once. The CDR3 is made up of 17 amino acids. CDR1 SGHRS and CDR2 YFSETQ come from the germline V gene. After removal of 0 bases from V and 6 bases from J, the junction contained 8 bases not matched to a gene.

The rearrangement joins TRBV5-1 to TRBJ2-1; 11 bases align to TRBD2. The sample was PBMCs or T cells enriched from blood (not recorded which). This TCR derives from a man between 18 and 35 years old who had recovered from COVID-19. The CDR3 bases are TGCGCCAGCAGCTTGGCTAGCGGGGGGCCCTTCGGCAATGAGCAGTTCTTC. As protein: CASSLASGGPFGNEQFF.